Each of the 30 T cell receptor beta chains below was sequenced from the same sample in a study of radiotherapy plus CTLA-4 blockade in lung cancer. Profiled with immunoSEQ multiplex PCR; TCRdb holds only in-frame clones, not every one. The repertoire holds around 70,000 clones, with over 80% as singletons. This sample comprised peripheral blood, obtained from a patient treated with radiotherapy plus ipilimumab. All receptors come from a human donor with non-small cell lung cancer who had a partial response to radiotherapy plus ipilimumab.

J is TRBJ2-3 and V is TRBV11-2, with D possibly TRBD1 on 5 matching bases. V lost 0 bases and J lost 4, with 23 bases in between. Germline V gene sequence: CDR1 SGHAT, CDR2 FQNNGV. CDR3 size: 19 residues. The DNA of the CDR3 is TGTGCCAGCAGCTTAGATGTAGTCAGGGTAGGGGTAGGCGCAGATACGCAGTATTTT. It specifies CASSLDVVRVGVGADTQYF.

V gene TRBV5-1 combines with J gene TRBJ1-4; 9 bases align to TRBD1. After removal of 0 bases from V and 8 bases from J, the junction contained 2 bases not matched to a gene. Germline loops: CDR1 SGHRS, CDR2 YFSETQ. The CDR3 is made up of 14 amino acids. The DNA of the CDR3 is TGCGCCAGCAGCTTGGGACAGGGGGGGGAAAAACTGTTTTTT. Its translation is CASSLGQGGEKLFF.

The table lists this clone with a count of one. This chain links TRBV2 with TRBJ2-1; the match to TRBD2 covers 11 bases. Germline assignment: CDR1 SNHLY and CDR2 FYNNEI. V shed 6 bases and J 5 bases; nucleotides not matched to a gene: 6. The CDR3 length is 15 residues. The CDR3 region is CASRATSGTNNEQFF. CDR3 DNA sequence: TGTGCCAGCAGGGCGACTAGCGGGACAAACAATGAGCAGTTCTTC.

The V and J genes are TRBV28 and TRBJ2-2, with D uncertain. The CDR3 runs to 16 residues. V lost 6 bases, J lost 2 bases, and 16 bases lay in between. Germline V gives CDR1 MDHEN, CDR2 SYDVKM. The CDR3 region has the DNA TGTGCCAGCAGGCTCCAGGCCACCACCAACACCGGGGAGCTGTTTTTT. Its translation: CASRLQATTNTGELFF.

The genes are TRBV28 and TRBJ2-3; D gene uncertain. Germline V gene data show CDR1 as MDHEN and CDR2 as SYDVKM. V lost 7 bases and J 8 bases, leaving 13 bases between the germline ends. The CDR3 is 12 residues long. CDR3 loop: CASTVLSGTQYF. The CDR3 region has the DNA TGTGCCAGCACCGTACTATCCGGTACGCAGTATTTT.

In its sample, this clone was seen once. The CDR3 is CASSLTRQANTEAFF. DNA for the CDR3: TGTGCCAGCAGCCTCACTAGACAGGCGAACACTGAAGCTTTCTTT. This sequence joins TRBV28 and TRBJ1-1; tentatively, D is TRBD1 (6 bases). CDR1 and CDR2 from the germline V gene are MDHEN and SYDVKM. This CDR3 is built from 15 residues. The V and J ends lost 6 bases and 1 base respectively, with 15 bases between them. Supplemented by reference TRBV28 and TRBJ1-1, the full variable domain reads DVKVTQSSRYLVKRTGEKVFLECVQDMDHENMFWYRQDPGLGLRLIYFSYDVKMKEKGDIPEGYSVSREKKERFSLILESASTNQTSMYLCASSLTRQANTEAFFGQGTRLTVV.

This clone was seen a handful of times. J is TRBJ2-4 and V is TRBV28; D is unresolved. Trimming removed 10 bases from V and 7 bases from J, with 8 bases in between. The V gene's germline CDR1 is MDHEN and CDR2 SYDVKM. The CDR3 is made up of 10 amino acids. The CDR3 here is CATYHNIQYF. The CDR3 coding sequence is TGTGCCACCTACCATAACATTCAGTACTTC.

With regard to this clone: The sample contains more than one DNA sequence encoding this CDR3. The J gene is TRBJ1-2, the V gene TRBV6-1; D is ambiguous. Per germline, CDR1 MNHNS and CDR2 SASEGT. Trimming shortened V by 0 bases and J by 3 bases, and 5 bases separated the two germline ends. The CDR3 is 13 residues long. The CDR3: CASSEAGDYGYTF. The CDR3 DNA reads TGTGCCAGCAGTGAAGCCGGTGACTATGGCTACACCTTC.

V and J are TRBV6-1 and TRBJ2-3; 14 bases agree with TRBD2. V was pared by 6 bases and J by 6 bases, with 5 bases of the junction left unmatched. Per germline, CDR1 MNHNS and CDR2 SASEGT. The CDR3 is 15 residues long. The CDR3 here is CASRGTSGSADTQYF. CDR3 sequence (DNA): TGTGCCAGCAGGGGGACTAGCGGGAGTGCGGATACGCAGTATTTT.

Sample share makes this clone medium-sized. The V call is TRBV14, the J call TRBJ2-5, with 9 bases identical to TRBD1. The CDR3 is 13 amino acids. V shed 3 bases, J shed 7 bases, and the junction held 3 bases outside the gene matches. Germline V gives CDR1 SGHDN, CDR2 FVKESK. The CDR3 nucleotides read TGTGCCAGCAGCCAGGGACAGGGCCGGACCCAGTACTTC. Encoded protein: CASSQGQGRTQYF.

The chain uses TRBV6-5 and TRBJ1-2; possibly TRBD1 for D (6 bases). In germline, CDR1 is MNHEY, CDR2 SVGAGI. Trimming removed 6 bases from V and 6 bases from J, with 20 bases in between. The CDR3 has 15 amino acids. The CDR3 DNA reads TGTGCCAGCAGCCGGTCAGGGGACGTGGTCGATGGCTACACCTTC. Protein sequence: CASSRSGDVVDGYTF.

V usage is TRBV5-4 and J usage is TRBJ1-1, with D uncertain. Germline loops: CDR1 SGHNT, CDR2 YYREEE (reference sequence). V lost 3 bases, J lost 8 bases, and 20 bases lay in between. The CDR3 totals 15 residues. In nucleotides, the CDR3 is TGTGCCAGCAGCTCTCCAGCGGGATCGCTTTCCGAAGCTTTCTTT. This encodes CASSSPAGSLSEAFF.

The V gene is TRBV5-1, the J gene TRBJ2-1, with D tentatively TRBD1 (5 bases). The germline V gene has CDR1 SGHRS and CDR2 YFSETQ. V lost 6 bases and J lost 1, with 23 bases in between. This CDR3 has 18 amino acids. DNA of the CDR3: TGCGCCAGCAACCCAACTACAGGACCCTCAGCTTCCTACAATGAGCAGTTCTTC. This sequence encodes CASNPTTGPSASYNEQFF.

This chain joins TRBV9 and TRBJ2-7, with 14 bases aligning to TRBD2. The CDR3 consists of 16 residues. The V gene end was trimmed by 3 bases and the J gene end by 0 bases; junction bases not matched to a gene: 2. Germline V gives CDR1 SGDLS, CDR2 YYNGEE. The CDR3 region has the DNA TGTGCCAGCAGCGAGGGACTAGCGGGAGCCTCCTACGAGCAGTACTTC. This translates into CASSEGLAGASYEQYF.

This clone was counted only a few times. V usage is TRBV30 and J usage is TRBJ1-2; 10 bases are shared with TRBD1. The CDR3 totals 16 residues. The ends lost 2 bases at V and 7 bases at J; junction bases unmatched: 13. Per germline, CDR1 GTSNPN and CDR2 SVGIG (reference sequence). DNA for the CDR3: TGTGCCTGGAGTTCCTCCATTGACAGGGGGCATGGTGGCTACACCTTC. Encoded protein: CAWSSSIDRGHGGYTF.

The J gene is TRBJ2-1, the V gene TRBV13; 8 positions match TRBD2. Trimming removed 8 bases from V and 15 bases from J; junction bases left unmatched: 9. Germline V gene lookup returns CDR1 PRHDT and CDR2 FYEKMQ (reference sequence). This CDR3 contains 11 residues. This CDR3 is CASGAGGELFF. The CDR3 DNA is TGTGCCAGCGGCGCGGGAGGCGAGTTGTTCTTC.

The chain combines TRBV18 with TRBJ2-1; weak D call: TRBD1 (6 bases). Between the trimmed V and J ends, which lost 3 bases and 10 bases, there was a span of 10 bases. CDR1 KGHSH and CDR2 LQKENI come from the germline V gene. This CDR3 is 12 amino acids long. CDR3 region: CASSPGAEEQFF. The CDR3 DNA is TGTGCCAGCTCACCGGGGGCGGAGGAGCAGTTCTTC. Full variable domain (outside the CDR3, taken from reference TRBV18 and TRBJ2-1): NAGVMQNPRHLVRRRGQEARLRCSPMKGHSHVYWYRQLPEEGLKFMVYLQKENIIDESGMPKERFSAEFPKEGPSILRIQQVVRGDSAAYFCASSPGAEEQFFGPGTRLTVL.

The J gene is TRBJ2-2, the V gene TRBV15; tentatively, D is TRBD2 (5 bases). This CDR3 has 15 amino acids. The V gene lost 5 bases and the J gene lost 8 bases, with 18 bases spanning the gap. The germline gives CDR1 LNHNV, CDR2 YYDKDF (reference sequence). As DNA, the CDR3 is TGTGCCACCAGCGGATCATTGGAGGAATGGGGGGAGCTGTTTTTT. This translates into CATSGSLEEWGELFF.

This clone has just a few counts. This sequence joins TRBV7-9 and TRBJ2-2, with a weak D call TRBD1 (5 bases). The V end lost 8 bases, the J end lost 7 bases, and 23 bases lay between the germline ends. Per the germline V gene, CDR1 is SEHNR and CDR2 is FQNEAQ (reference sequence). This CDR3 has 16 amino acids. CDR3: CASPSGPGSNIGELFF. The DNA of the CDR3 is TGTGCCAGCCCCTCGGGTCCAGGGTCTAATATCGGGGAGCTGTTTTTT.

V usage is TRBV28 and J usage is TRBJ1-1; no definite D call. Trimming removed 6 bases from V and 1 base from J, with 6 bases in between. Germline CDR1 MDHEN, CDR2 SYDVKM. The CDR3 length is 12 residues. CDR3 nucleotide sequence: TGTGCCAGCAGGGGCGCGAACACTGAAGCTTTCTTT. Translation: CASRGANTEAFF.

The chain is built from TRBV5-1 and TRBJ2-3, with TRBD2 matching 9 bases. The CDR3 is 16 residues long. Germline-derived CDR1 and CDR2 are SGHRS and YFSETQ. The trim removed 5 bases at V and 2 bases at J, leaving 9 bases unmatched. For the CDR3, the DNA is TGCGCCAGCAGATCGTACCTAGCGGGACTCACAGATACGCAGTATTTT. Its translation is CASRSYLAGLTDTQYF. The variable domain in full, completed from reference TRBV5-1 and TRBJ2-3, reads KAGVTQTPRYLIKTRGQQVTLSCSPISGHRSVSWYQQTPGQGLQFLFEYFSETQRNKGNFPGRFSGRQFSNSRSEMNVSTLELGDSALYLCASRSYLAGLTDTQYFGPGTRLTVL.

V and J are TRBV18 and TRBJ1-3; D may be TRBD1 (6 bases). Germline CDR1 is KGHSH and CDR2 is LQKENI. The CDR3 length is 15 residues. The V end lost 4 bases, the J end lost 4 bases, and 14 bases lay between the germline ends. Here the CDR3 DNA reads TGTGCCAGCTCACTTCGACAGGAACAAGGAAACACCATATATTTT. Translation: CASSLRQEQGNTIYF.

The rearrangement uses TRBV7-8 and TRBJ1-5, with D unclear. This CDR3 is built from 17 residues. In germline, CDR1 is SGHVS, CDR2 FQNEAQ. Trimming cost V 1 base and J 4 bases, with 17 bases left between them. The CDR3 is CASSLGASGFRNQPQHF. As DNA, the CDR3 is TGTGCCAGCAGCTTAGGGGCCAGCGGGTTTAGAAATCAGCCCCAGCATTTT. Together with reference TRBV7-8 and TRBJ1-5, the CDR3 gives the full variable domain: GAGVSQSPRYKVAKRGQDVALRCDPISGHVSLFWYQQALGQGPEFLTYFQNEAQLDKSGLPSDRFFAERPEGSVSTLKIQRTQQEDSAVYLCASSLGASGFRNQPQHFGDGTRLSIL.

V gene TRBV9 combines with J gene TRBJ2-7, with TRBD1 matching over 7 bases. J was trimmed by 5 bases and V by 3 bases; bases with no gene match: 5. There are 13 residues in the CDR3. Per germline, CDR1 SGDLS and CDR2 YYNGEE. CDR3 coding DNA: TGTGCCAGCAGCGCCGACAGGGACCACGAGCAGTACTTC. Protein sequence: CASSADRDHEQYF.

V usage is TRBV28 and J usage is TRBJ1-1, with a possible D match to TRBD1 (5 bases). The CDR3 is 13 amino acids. The germline V and J ends were trimmed by 9 bases and 4 bases, with 15 bases remaining between them. Germline CDR1 MDHEN, CDR2 SYDVKM. In nucleotides, the CDR3 is TGTGCCAGTGTTAAGGGGAGGGGCACTGAAGCTTTCTTT. It translates to CASVKGRGTEAFF. The variable domain in full, completed from reference TRBV28 and TRBJ1-1, reads DVKVTQSSRYLVKRTGEKVFLECVQDMDHENMFWYRQDPGLGLRLIYFSYDVKMKEKGDIPEGYSVSREKKERFSLILESASTNQTSMYLCASVKGRGTEAFFGQGTRLTVV.

The gene calls are TRBV29-1 and TRBJ1-1, with 8 nucleotides matching TRBD1. The CDR3 extends over 13 amino acids. J was trimmed by 4 bases and V by 5 bases; bases with no gene match: 6. CDR1 is SQVTM and CDR2 is ANQGSEA in the germline V gene. CDR3 in DNA: TGCAGCGTTTCCTACAGGGGGTTCACTGAAGCTTTCTTT. Translation: CSVSYRGFTEAFF.

The chain is built from TRBV7-9 and TRBJ2-7; 7 bases map to TRBD2. The ends lost 4 bases at V and 3 bases at J; junction bases unmatched: 9. Germline loops: CDR1 SEHNR, CDR2 FQNEAQ (reference sequence). The CDR3 runs 15 residues. Here the CDR3 DNA reads TGTGCCAGCAGCTCGACCGGGGGGTGGGGCTACGAGCAGTACTTC. Protein: CASSSTGGWGYEQYF.

V is TRBV27 and J is TRBJ2-1, with 9 bases matching TRBD2. Germline lookup yields CDR1 MNHEY and CDR2 SMNVEV (reference sequence). The CDR3 length is 15 residues. V trimming: 6 bases; J trimming: 8 bases; junction bases outside the gene matches: 11. The CDR3 DNA reads as TGTGCCAGCAGCCACCCTAGCGGGACATCGTATGAGCAGTTCTTC. Amino acids: CASSHPSGTSYEQFF.

This sequence joins TRBV11-2 and TRBJ1-1, with 8 nucleotides matching TRBD1. Germline assignment: CDR1 SGHAT and CDR2 FQNNGV. This CDR3 contains 15 residues. Trimming cost V 5 bases and J 6 bases; bases outside gene matches: 11. The CDR3: CASSPQGGQWPEAFF. The CDR3 DNA is TGTGCCAGCAGCCCACAGGGGGGGCAATGGCCTGAAGCTTTCTTT.

V and J are TRBV7-8 and TRBJ2-7; no clear D. Germline V gene lookup returns CDR1 SGHVS and CDR2 FQNEAQ. The CDR3 extends over 11 amino acids. V lost 5 bases and J 1 base, leaving 3 bases between the germline ends. CDR3 loop: CASSPSYEQYF. CDR3 sequence (DNA): TGTGCCAGCAGCCCATCCTACGAGCAGTACTTC. Together with reference TRBV7-8 and TRBJ2-7, the CDR3 gives the full variable domain: GAGVSQSPRYKVAKRGQDVALRCDPISGHVSLFWYQQALGQGPEFLTYFQNEAQLDKSGLPSDRFFAERPEGSVSTLKIQRTQQEDSAVYLCASSPSYEQYFGPGTRLTVT.